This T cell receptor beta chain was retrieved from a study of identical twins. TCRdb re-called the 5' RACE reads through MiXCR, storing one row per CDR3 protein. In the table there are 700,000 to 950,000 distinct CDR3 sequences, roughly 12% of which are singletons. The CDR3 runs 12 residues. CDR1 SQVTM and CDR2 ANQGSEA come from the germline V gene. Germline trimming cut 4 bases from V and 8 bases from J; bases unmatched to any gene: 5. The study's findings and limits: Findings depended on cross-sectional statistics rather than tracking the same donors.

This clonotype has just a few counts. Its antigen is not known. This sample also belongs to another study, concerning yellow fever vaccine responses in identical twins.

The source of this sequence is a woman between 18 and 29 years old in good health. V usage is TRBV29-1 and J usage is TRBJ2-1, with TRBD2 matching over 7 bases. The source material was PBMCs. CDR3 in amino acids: CSVGKLAYEQFF. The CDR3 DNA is TGCAGCGTTGGGAAACTAGCGTATGAGCAGTTCTTC.